These 21 T cell receptor beta chains originate from one sample sequenced in a study of blood T cells in healthy people across ages. Next came a second PCR, run for about 7 to 11 cycles, which used a sample-barcoded 5' primer along with a J-beta primer mix. TCRdb used MiXCR to reprocess the 5' RACE reads, holding one entry per CDR3 protein. The data show approximately 1,000,000 distinct CDR3 sequences, with 35% to 40% seen just once and around 12% held by the top ten. Sequencing was carried out using blood. The receptors here all came from a man between 18 and 29 years old in good health.

This clonotype occurred a few times. The chain employs TRBV4-3 and TRBJ2-1; possible D gene TRBD2, 7 bases. Trimming removed 3 bases at V and 7 bases at J, with 25 bases between. CDR3 length: 18 residues. Germline V gives CDR1 LGHNA, CDR2 YSLEER. The CDR3 loop is CASSHLRDRFGGGNEQFF. Written as DNA, the CDR3 is TGCGCCAGCAGCCACTTACGCGACAGGTTTGGGGGGGGAAATGAGCAGTTCTTC.

With regard to this clonotype: A much larger clone differs by one base, so this may be a read error. The chain employs TRBV20-1 and TRBJ2-1, with D perhaps TRBD1 or TRBD2 (5 bases each). The length of the CDR3 is 12 residues. Trimming cost V 6 bases and J 12 bases, with 18 bases left between them. The germline V gene has CDR1 DFQATT and CDR2 SNEGSKA (reference sequence). CDR3 bases: TGCAGTGCCACGACAGAGGGTGGTGGGCAGTTCTTC. Protein sequence: CSATTEGGGQFF.

The V gene is TRBV27, the J gene TRBJ1-4; D remains ambiguous. V lost 5 bases, J lost 4 bases, and 11 bases lay in between. From germline, CDR1 is MNHEY and CDR2 SMNVEV (reference sequence). CDR3 length: 14 residues. As DNA, the CDR3 is TGTGCCAGCAGTGTCAGTATCAGTAATGAAAAACTGTTTTTT. It translates to CASSVSISNEKLFF.

The V call is TRBV10-3, the J call TRBJ1-1, with D maybe TRBD1 (5 bases). Germline V CDR1 and CDR2: ENHRY, SYGVKD. V dropped 5 bases and J dropped 5 bases, with 15 bases sitting between them. The CDR3 extends over 14 amino acids. As DNA, the CDR3 is TGTGCCATCAGTCTATCGACAGAAGGGACTGAAGCTTTCTTT. Its translation is CAISLSTEGTEAFF.

The chain is built from TRBV5-1 and TRBJ1-2; D is unclear. The germline V and J ends were trimmed by 0 bases and 6 bases, with 9 bases remaining between them. The CDR3 runs 13 residues. Germline CDR1 SGHRS, CDR2 YFSETQ. The CDR3 nucleotides read TGCGCCAGCAGCTTGGATTTAGGGAATGGCTACACCTTC. Translated, it gives CASSLDLGNGYTF.

The genes are TRBV27 and TRBJ1-5; D not certain. V was clipped by 2 bases and J by 2 bases, with 10 bases between them. Germline CDR1 reads MNHEY; CDR2 reads SMNVEV (reference sequence). This CDR3 is built from 15 residues. In nucleotides, the CDR3 is TGTGCCAGCAGTTTAGATCGGAGCCGCAATCAGCCCCAGCATTTT. Its protein product is CASSLDRSRNQPQHF.

The chain links TRBV5-1 to TRBJ1-2, with TRBD1 as a possible D gene (6 bases). Germline V gene data show CDR1 as SGHRS and CDR2 as YFSETQ. Trimming removed 0 bases from V and 8 bases from J, with 17 bases in between. The CDR3 sequence is 15 residues long. The CDR3 bases are TGCGCCAGCAGCTTGGAAACAGGGCCCCACAACGGCTACACCTTC. This codes for CASSLETGPHNGYTF.

CDR3 residues: CASSIEGLFQFF. CDR3 sequence (DNA): TGTGCCAGCAGCATCGAGGGGTTGTTCCAGTTCTTC. This chain joins TRBV12-3 or TRBV12-4 and TRBJ2-1; either TRBD1 or TRBD2 may supply D (5 bases each). There are 12 residues in the CDR3. The V gene lost 6 bases and the J gene lost 13 bases, with 16 bases spanning the gap.

The table lists this clonotype with a few counts. Written as DNA, the CDR3 is TGTGCCAGCAGCCAAGGTGTCCATTCGGATACGCAGTATTTT. It is translated as CASSQGVHSDTQYF. The rearrangement joins TRBV14 to TRBJ2-3; D gene unclear. V shed 1 base and J shed 6 bases, with 11 bases lying between them. Germline assignment: CDR1 SGHDN and CDR2 FVKESK. This CDR3 is 14 amino acids long.

This clonotype has just one count. CDR3 in amino acids: CASSQESGGSQYF. The CDR3 nucleotides read TGCGCCAGCAGCCAAGAATCCGGGGGCTCACAGTACTTC. The chain joins TRBV4-3 to TRBJ2-5; the D gene could be TRBD1 or TRBD2 (6 bases each). Trimming stripped 0 bases from V and 11 bases from J, with 13 bases between. CDR3 size: 13 residues. CDR1 LGHNA and CDR2 YSLEER come from the germline V gene.

This sequence joins TRBV20-1 and TRBJ1-5; 10 bases match TRBD1. Germline CDR1 DFQATT, CDR2 SNEGSKA (reference sequence). J lost 4 bases, V lost 5 bases, and 5 bases had no gene match. This CDR3 contains 14 residues. CDR3: CSAGGTGENQPQHF. CDR3 coding DNA: TGCAGTGCTGGCGGGACAGGGGAAAATCAGCCCCAGCATTTT.

This clonotype has just a few counts. The genes are TRBV28 and TRBJ1-4, with 7 bases fitting TRBD1. Losses at the gene ends were 3 bases for V and 8 bases for J; bases not matched to a gene: 21. There are 19 residues in the CDR3. Germline lookup yields CDR1 MDHEN and CDR2 SYDVKM. The CDR3 nucleotides read TGTGCCAGCAGTTTCAGGTGGCGACAGGGAAGCCCTTGGAGGGAAAAACTGTTTTTT. It encodes CASSFRWRQGSPWREKLFF.

This clonotype was counted between two and nine times. The rearrangement joins TRBV9 to TRBJ2-3; unclear D gene. Germline CDR1 SGDLS, CDR2 YYNGEE. The CDR3 consists of 15 residues. V was shortened by 1 base and J by 1 base, with 10 bases between the two germline ends. CDR3 nucleotide sequence: TGTGCCAGCAGCGTATTGAGTCGGGGCACAGATACGCAGTATTTT. Its protein is CASSVLSRGTDTQYF. Complete variable domain (other parts from reference TRBV9 and TRBJ2-3): DSGVTQTPKHLITATGQRVTLRCSPRSGDLSVYWYQQSLDQGLQFLIQYYNGEERAKGNILERFSAQQFPDLHSELNLSSLELGDSALYFCASSVLSRGTDTQYFGPGTRLTVL.

This clonotype was seen more than once but under ten times. The chain is built from TRBV10-3 and TRBJ2-3; D is unclear. Deletions cut 2 bases from V and 5 bases from J, with 8 bases between. The V gene's germline CDR1 is ENHRY and CDR2 SYGVKD. The CDR3 length is 13 residues. The CDR3 DNA sequence: TGTGCCATCAGTGAGATGTCGTTAGATACGCAGTATTTT. Translated: CAISEMSLDTQYF.

This clonotype was recorded a few times. J is TRBJ1-2 and V is TRBV20-1; 10 positions match TRBD1. This CDR3 region has 15 residues. V lost 3 bases and J lost 3; bases outside the gene matches: 7. The germline V gene encodes CDR1 DFQATT and CDR2 SNEGSKA (reference sequence). For the CDR3, the DNA is TGCAGTGCTAGCCCCGGGACAGGGGCCGACTATGGCTACACCTTC. Translation: CSASPGTGADYGYTF.

This clonotype was seen a single time. V usage is TRBV7-2 and J usage is TRBJ1-5; weak D call: TRBD1 (5 bases). V lost 5 bases to trimming and J lost 2 bases, with 19 bases between them. The CDR3 is 17 residues long. Germline V gene data show CDR1 as SGHTA and CDR2 as FQGNSA. CDR3 region: CASSPAPGGVGNQPQHF. CDR3 sequence (DNA): TGTGCCAGCAGCCCTGCGCCCGGGGGAGTGGGCAATCAGCCCCAGCATTTT.

This clonotype has only a few counts. The rearrangement uses TRBV20-1 and TRBJ2-7; D is perhaps TRBD1 or TRBD2 (5 bases each). Trimming took 0 bases from V and 0 from J, leaving 12 bases between them. The germline CDR1 and CDR2 sequences are DFQATT and SNEGSKA (reference sequence). This CDR3 region has 15 residues. In DNA form, the CDR3 reads TGCAGTGCTAGAGATTTCGCAGGGAGCTCCTACGAGCAGTACTTC. This translates into CSARDFAGSSYEQYF.

This clonotype turned up a few times. The V and J genes are TRBV14 and TRBJ1-1; D is undetermined. The germline gives CDR1 SGHDN, CDR2 FVKESK. The CDR3 sequence is 14 residues long. Trimming removed 0 bases from V and 3 bases from J, with 8 bases in between. Here the CDR3 DNA reads TGTGCCAGCAGCCAAGATATGGCATACACTGAAGCTTTCTTT. Its protein product is CASSQDMAYTEAFF.

The chain couples TRBV9 to TRBJ1-4; D is uncertain. V lost 3 bases and J 8 bases, leaving 11 bases between the germline ends. The CDR3 consists of 13 residues. Germline V lookup: CDR1 SGDLS, CDR2 YYNGEE. The CDR3 sequence: CASSASGLEKLFF. DNA for the CDR3: TGTGCCAGCAGCGCATCCGGTTTAGAAAAACTGTTTTTT.

The rearrangement uses TRBV7-8 and TRBJ2-7; no reliable D call. Between the trimmed V and J ends, which lost 5 bases and 3 bases, there was a span of 20 bases. The germline V gene encodes CDR1 SGHVS and CDR2 FQNEAQ. The CDR3 is 16 residues long. CDR3 residues: CASSLLQQKIYYEQYF. CDR3 nucleotide sequence: TGTGCCAGCAGCCTATTACAACAAAAGATTTACTACGAGCAGTACTTC.

This chain links TRBV4-2 with TRBJ1-5; D is ambiguous. V gave up 4 bases and J gave up 0 bases, with 10 bases separating them. Germline V gene sequence: CDR1 LGHNA, CDR2 YNFKEQ. The CDR3 is 15 residues long. The CDR3 here is CASSPSAYSNQPQHF. The CDR3 DNA reads TGTGCCAGCAGCCCGAGCGCTTATAGCAATCAGCCCCAGCATTTT.